This note documents a single T cell receptor beta chain sequence. This entry belongs to a study of control samples from healthy donors and cancer patients. The CDR3 is 16 amino acids. Looked up from germline, CDR1 is MGHRA and CDR2 is YSYEKL. V shed 1 base and J shed 4 bases, with 14 bases lying between them. Profiled with immunoSEQ multiplex PCR; TCRdb holds only in-frame clones, not every one. Found here are 260,000 or so clones, more than 65% of them singletons; the top ten hold about an eighth. The source material was PBMCs. J is TRBJ1-5 and V is TRBV4-1, with D possibly being TRBD1 (6 bases). The receptor was derived from an older woman with lung cancer. CDR3: CASSQGWGRGNQPQHF. CDR3 nucleotides: TGCGCCAGCAGCCAAGGTTGGGGAAGGGGGAATCAGCCCCAGCATTTT.